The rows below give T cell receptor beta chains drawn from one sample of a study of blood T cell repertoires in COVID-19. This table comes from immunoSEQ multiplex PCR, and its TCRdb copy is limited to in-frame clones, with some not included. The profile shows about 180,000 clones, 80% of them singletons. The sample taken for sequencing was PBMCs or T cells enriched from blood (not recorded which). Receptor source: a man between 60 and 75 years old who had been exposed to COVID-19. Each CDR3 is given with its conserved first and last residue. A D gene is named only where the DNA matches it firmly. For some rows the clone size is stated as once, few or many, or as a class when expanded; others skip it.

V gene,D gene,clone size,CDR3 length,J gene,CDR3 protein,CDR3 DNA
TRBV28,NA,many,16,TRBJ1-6,CATTRGGMVGNSPLHF,TGTGCCACCACGCGGGGGGGGATGGTAGGGAATTCACCCCTCCACTTT
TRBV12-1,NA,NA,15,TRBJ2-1,CASSWGGEGYREQFF,TGTGCCAGCAGCTGGGGCGGGGAGGGCTATCGTGAGCAGTTCTTC
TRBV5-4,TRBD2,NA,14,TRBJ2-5,CASSRERGGETQYF,TGTGCCAGCAGCCGCGAGCGGGGAGGAGAGACCCAGTACTTC
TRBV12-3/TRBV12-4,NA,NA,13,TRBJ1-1,CASSSYSKSEAFF,TGTGCCAGCAGTTCATACAGTAAATCTGAAGCTTTCTTT
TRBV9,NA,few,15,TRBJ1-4,CASSDDGGLPEKLFF,TGTGCCAGCAGCGATGACGGAGGCCTCCCTGAAAAACTGTTTTTT
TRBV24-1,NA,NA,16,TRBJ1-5,CATSDDTGGYGQPQHF,TGTGCCACCAGTGACGATACGGGGGGTTACGGTCAGCCCCAGCATTTT
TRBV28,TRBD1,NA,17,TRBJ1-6,CASSPAQGATYNSPLHF,TGTGCCAGCAGTCCGGCACAGGGGGCAACCTATAATTCACCCCTCCACTTT
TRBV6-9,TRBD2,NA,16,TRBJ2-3,CASSYPTSGSADTQYF,TGTGCCAGCAGTTATCCCACTAGCGGGAGTGCAGATACGCAGTATTTT
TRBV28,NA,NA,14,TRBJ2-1,CASSLTSRGYEQFF,TGTGCCAGCAGTTTAACTAGCCGGGGGTATGAGCAGTTCTTC
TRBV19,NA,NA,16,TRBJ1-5,CASSVLRQSDNQPQHF,TGTGCCAGTAGTGTCCTACGACAGTCAGACAATCAGCCCCAGCATTTT
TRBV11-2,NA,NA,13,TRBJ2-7,CASSTGGSYEQYF,TGTGCCAGCAGCACAGGAGGGTCCTACGAGCAGTACTTC
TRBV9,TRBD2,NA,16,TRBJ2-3,CASSVEVAGSTDTQYF,TGTGCCAGCAGCGTAGAGGTAGCGGGAAGCACAGATACGCAGTATTTT
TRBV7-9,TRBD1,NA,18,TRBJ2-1,CASSSWPGQAHLYNEQFF,TGTGCCAGCAGCTCCTGGCCGGGACAGGCCCATCTATACAATGAGCAGTTCTTC
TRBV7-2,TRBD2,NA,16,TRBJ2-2,CASSLGLAGVNGELFF,TGTGCCAGCAGCTTAGGCCTAGCGGGAGTAAACGGGGAGCTGTTTTTT
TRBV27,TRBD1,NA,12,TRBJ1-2,CASSPTGGGYTF,TGTGCCAGCAGTCCGACAGGGGGCGGCTACACCTTC
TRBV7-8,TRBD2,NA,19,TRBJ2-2,CASSTIPPGLAGYTGELFF,TGTGCCAGCAGCACTATTCCCCCGGGACTAGCGGGATACACCGGGGAGCTGTTTTTT
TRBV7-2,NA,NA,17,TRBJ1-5,CASSPTGFKGSNQPQHF,TGTGCCAGCAGTCCAACAGGGTTTAAAGGGAGCAATCAGCCCCAGCATTTT
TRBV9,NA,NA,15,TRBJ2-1,CASSVTPSSYNEQFF,TGTGCCAGCAGCGTAACACCTAGCTCCTACAATGAGCAGTTCTTC